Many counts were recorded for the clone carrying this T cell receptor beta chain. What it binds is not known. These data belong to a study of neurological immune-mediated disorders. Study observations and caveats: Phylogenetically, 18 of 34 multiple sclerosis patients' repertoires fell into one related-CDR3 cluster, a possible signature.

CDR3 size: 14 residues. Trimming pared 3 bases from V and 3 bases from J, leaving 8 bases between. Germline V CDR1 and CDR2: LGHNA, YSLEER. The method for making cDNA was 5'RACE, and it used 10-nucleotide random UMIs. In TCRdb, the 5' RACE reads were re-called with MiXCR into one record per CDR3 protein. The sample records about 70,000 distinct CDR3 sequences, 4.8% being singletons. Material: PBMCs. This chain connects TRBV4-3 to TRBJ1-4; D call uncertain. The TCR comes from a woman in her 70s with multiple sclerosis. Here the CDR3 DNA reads TGCGCCAGCAGCCATGACCAGTCTAATGAAAAACTGTTTTTT. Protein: CASSHDQSNEKLFF.